These T cell receptor beta chains were read from a single sample in a study of blood T cell repertoires in COVID-19. The table came from immunoSEQ multiplex PCR; TCRdb's copy has only in-frame clones and leaves some out. The table records about 250,000 clones, around 82% of them present only once. Sequencing used peripheral blood. These receptor sequences come from a man aged 35 to 55 with active or convalescent COVID-19. The CDR3 runs from the conserved cysteine through the conserved F or W. The D gene is left open where the match is weak. Size is stated for part of the rows, as once, few or many counts, or as a class when the clone is expanded.

j_gene	d_gene	abundance	v_gene	CDR3nt	CDR3aa
TRBJ2-5	NA	NA	TRBV24-1	TGTGCCACCAGCTCTAACAGGGTACGGCAAGAGACCCAGTACTTC	CATSSNRVRQETQYF
TRBJ2-3	NA	NA	TRBV7-2	TGTGCCAGCAGCTTTAGACAGGCGCTAACGGAGGATACGCAGTATTTT	CASSFRQALTEDTQYF
TRBJ2-5	TRBD2	NA	TRBV5-4	TGTGCCAGCAGTCACCCGGCGGGGGGGGCGCGGGAGACCCAGTACTTC	CASSHPAGGARETQYF
TRBJ1-1	NA	few	TRBV3-1/TRBV3-2	TGTGCCAGCAGCCAAAGGCAGGGGAACACTGAAGCTTTCTTT	CASSQRQGNTEAFF
TRBJ1-1	NA	NA	TRBV6-2/TRBV6-3	TGTGCCAGCAGTTACACAAGGGACATCTATGAAGCTTTCTTT	CASSYTRDIYEAFF
TRBJ2-1	TRBD2	NA	TRBV9	TGTGCCAGCAGCGTAGAGCCGGGAGGGCCTGGCAATGAGCAGTTCTTC	CASSVEPGGPGNEQFF
TRBJ2-2	NA	few	TRBV6-2/TRBV6-3	TGTGCCAGCAGTTACTCGAGAGGATACAACGCGAACACCGGGGAGCTGTTTTTT	CASSYSRGYNANTGELFF
TRBJ1-2	NA	NA	TRBV6-2/TRBV6-3	TGTGCCAGCAGGTACATCCGAGCTAACTATGGCTACACCTTC	CASRYIRANYGYTF
TRBJ2-1	TRBD1	NA	TRBV19	TGTGCCAGTAGCGATCCGGGACAGGTCAATGAGCAGTTCTTC	CASSDPGQVNEQFF
TRBJ1-4	NA	NA	TRBV7-2	TGTGCCAGCAGCTTAGCCGGGACGGGGGGTGAAAAACTGTTTTTT	CASSLAGTGGEKLFF
TRBJ2-1	NA	NA	TRBV29-1	TGCAGCGGCGGGACAGAGAAGCAGTTCTTC	CSGGTEKQFF
TRBJ1-2	TRBD1	NA	TRBV25-1	TGTGCCAGCAGTGCAACAAGAGGGAGGACAGGGACCGAGGGCTACACCTTC	CASSATRGRTGTEGYTF
TRBJ1-6	NA	NA	TRBV30	TGTGCCTGGACCCGCAGGGAAAATTCACCCCTCCACTTT	CAWTRRENSPLHF
TRBJ2-5	TRBD2	NA	TRBV13	TGTGCCAGCAGCCCCAAAGTAGCGGGGATGGAAGAGACCCAGTACTTC	CASSPKVAGMEETQYF
TRBJ1-5	TRBD1	NA	TRBV2	TGTGCCAGCAGTGGAGATAGTGCAGGGGGACAAAGAACGGGTCAGCCCCAGCATTTT	CASSGDSAGGQRTGQPQHF
TRBJ2-1	TRBD1	NA	TRBV29-1	TGCAGCGTTGCGGACTGGGGACAGGGGGGAAATGAGCAGTTCTTC	CSVADWGQGGNEQFF
TRBJ1-1	TRBD1	NA	TRBV5-6	TGTGCCAGCAGACGTGTGACAGGGCTTGAAGCTTTCTTT	CASRRVTGLEAFF
TRBJ2-3	NA	few	TRBV29-1	TGCAGCGTTCGGCGCGGGACGGCTAGCACAGATACGCAGTATTTT	CSVRRGTASTDTQYF
TRBJ2-5	TRBD2	NA	TRBV10-3	TGTGCCATCAGCGACGTAGCGGGAGTAGGGGAGACCCAGTACTTC	CAISDVAGVGETQYF
TRBJ1-1	NA	NA	TRBV19	TGTGCCAGTAGTATAAGGGGGAACACTGAAGCTTTCTTT	CASSIRGNTEAFF
TRBJ1-1	NA	NA	TRBV3-1/TRBV3-2	TGTGCCAGCAGCCAAGATCCCCGCACTGAAGCTTTCTTT	CASSQDPRTEAFF
TRBJ1-3	NA	NA	TRBV10-3	TGTGCCATCAGTGCAATAAACACCATATATTTT	CAISAINTIYF
TRBJ2-1	TRBD1	NA	TRBV3-1/TRBV3-2	TGTGCCAGCAGCAAGACAGGGGGCGCGGGGAATGAGCAGTTCTTC	CASSKTGGAGNEQFF
TRBJ2-7	TRBD1	NA	TRBV5-4	TGTGCCAGCAGCCAAGGGTCGGGGACAGCTTCCTACGAGCAGTACTTC	CASSQGSGTASYEQYF
TRBJ1-1	NA	NA	TRBV5-3	TGTGCCAGAAGCAAAAACCCGAGGACAGTGAACACTGAAGCTTTCTTT	CARSKNPRTVNTEAFF
TRBJ2-5	TRBD1	NA	TRBV2	TGTGCCAGCAGTACACGACAGGGGACCCAGTACTTC	CASSTRQGTQYF
TRBJ2-3	NA	NA	TRBV7-3	TGTGCCAGCAGCTTAAGCGCTAGCGCCTCCACAGATACGCAGTATTTT	CASSLSASASTDTQYF
TRBJ2-5	TRBD2	once	TRBV3-1/TRBV3-2	TGTGCCAGCAGCCGTAAAGGGACCATAGCGGGGCAAGAGACCCAGTACTTC	CASSRKGTIAGQETQYF
TRBJ2-3	TRBD1	many	TRBV6-5	TGTGCCAGCACTCTACGGACAGGGAGCACAGATACGCAGTATTTT	CASTLRTGSTDTQYF
TRBJ2-5	NA	NA	TRBV28	TGTGCCAGCAGTACCAGACTAGAGACCCAGTACTTC	CASSTRLETQYF